This TCR beta chain was retrieved from a study of spatial heterogeneity in lung cancer. In the study overall: Detection consistently yielded more beta chains than alpha chains.

Germline V gene data show CDR1 as LGHNA and CDR2 as YSLEER. V shed 1 base and J shed 3 bases, with 10 bases lying between them. The CDR3 contains 14 residues. In its sample, this clonotype was seen a few times. Its antigen is unknown. Individual TCR cDNA molecules each bore their own unique molecular identifier. TCRdb passed the 5' RACE reads through MiXCR, listing each CDR3 protein once. The sample holds about 21,000 distinct CDR3 sequences, approximately 4.4% seen once. Noted time point: sample taken at primary tumor resection. Whole RNA, which was extracted from tumor, nontumor lung tissue or frozen PBMC, was sequenced without any cell sorting. There were roughly 78 donors, all of them untreated patients with early-stage non-small cell lung cancer. Study findings and constraints: Blood contained ubiquitous expanded tumor TCRs more at resection than at follow-up.

The sequences come from PBMCs, collected at surgery. The rearrangement joins TRBV4-3 to TRBJ2-7, with a weak D call TRBD2 (5 bases). The TCR was taken from a male donor with early-stage non-small cell lung cancer. The CDR3 bases are TGCGCCAGCAGCCAAGCAGGAGGAGACTACGAGCAGTACTTC. Translated, it gives CASSQAGGDYEQYF.